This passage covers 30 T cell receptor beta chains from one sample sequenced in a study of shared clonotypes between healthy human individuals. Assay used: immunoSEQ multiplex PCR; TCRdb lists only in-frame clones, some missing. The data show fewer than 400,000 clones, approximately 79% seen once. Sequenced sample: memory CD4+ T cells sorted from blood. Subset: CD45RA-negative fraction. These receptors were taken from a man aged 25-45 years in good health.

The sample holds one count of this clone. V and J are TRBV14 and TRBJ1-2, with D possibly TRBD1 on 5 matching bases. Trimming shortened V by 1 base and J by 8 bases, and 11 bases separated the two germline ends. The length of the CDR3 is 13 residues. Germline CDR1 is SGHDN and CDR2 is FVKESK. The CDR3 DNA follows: TGTGCCAGCAGCCAAGGGGCAGGGTACGGCTACACCTTC. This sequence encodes CASSQGAGYGYTF.

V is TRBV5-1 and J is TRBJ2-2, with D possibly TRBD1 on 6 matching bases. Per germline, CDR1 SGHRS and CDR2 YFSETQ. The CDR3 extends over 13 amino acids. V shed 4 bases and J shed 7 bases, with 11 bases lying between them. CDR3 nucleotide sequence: TGCGCCAGCAGCACCGGGACAATCGGGGAGCTGTTTTTT. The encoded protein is CASSTGTIGELFF.

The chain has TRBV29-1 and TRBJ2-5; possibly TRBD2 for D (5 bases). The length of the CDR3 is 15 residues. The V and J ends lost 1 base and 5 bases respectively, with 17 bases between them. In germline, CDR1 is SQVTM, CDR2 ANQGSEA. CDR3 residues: CSVEGALAVRETQYF. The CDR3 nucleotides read TGCAGCGTTGAAGGGGCCCTAGCAGTAAGGGAGACCCAGTACTTC.

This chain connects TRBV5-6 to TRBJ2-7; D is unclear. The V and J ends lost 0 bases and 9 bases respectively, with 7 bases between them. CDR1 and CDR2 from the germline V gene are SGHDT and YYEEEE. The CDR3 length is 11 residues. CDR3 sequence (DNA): TGTGCCAGCAGCTTGGGCGATGTGCAGTACTTC. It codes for CASSLGDVQYF.

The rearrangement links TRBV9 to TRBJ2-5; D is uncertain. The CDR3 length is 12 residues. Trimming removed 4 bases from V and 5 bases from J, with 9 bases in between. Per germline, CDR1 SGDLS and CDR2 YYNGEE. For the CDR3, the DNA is TGTGCCAGCAGCCACAAAAGGGAGACCCAGTACTTC. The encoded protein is CASSHKRETQYF.

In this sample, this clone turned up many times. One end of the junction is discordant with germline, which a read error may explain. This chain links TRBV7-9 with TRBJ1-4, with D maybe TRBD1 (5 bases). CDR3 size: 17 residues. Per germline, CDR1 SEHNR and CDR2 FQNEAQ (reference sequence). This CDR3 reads CASTLPDWDRENEKLFF. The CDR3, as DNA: TGTGCCAGCACCTTACCGGACTGGGACCGTGAGAATGAAAAACTGTTTTTT.

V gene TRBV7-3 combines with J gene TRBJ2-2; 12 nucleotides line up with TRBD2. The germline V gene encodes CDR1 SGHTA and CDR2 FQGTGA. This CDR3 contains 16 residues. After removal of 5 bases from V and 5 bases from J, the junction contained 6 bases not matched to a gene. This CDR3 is CASSPGTSGPTGELFF. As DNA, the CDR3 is TGTGCCAGCAGCCCCGGGACTAGCGGGCCAACCGGGGAGCTGTTTTTT.

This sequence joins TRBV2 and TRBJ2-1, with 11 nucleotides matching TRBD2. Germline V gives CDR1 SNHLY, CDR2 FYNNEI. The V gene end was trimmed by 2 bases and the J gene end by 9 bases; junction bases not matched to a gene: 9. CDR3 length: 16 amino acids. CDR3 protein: CASSERVAGGRVEQFF. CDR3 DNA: TGTGCCAGCAGTGAAAGAGTAGCGGGAGGGCGGGTTGAGCAGTTCTTC.

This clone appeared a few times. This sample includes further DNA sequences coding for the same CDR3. The CDR3 coding sequence is TGTGCCAGCCACCGGGACAGGGTCGGCGAGCAGTACTTC. This codes for CASHRDRVGEQYF. The chain couples TRBV5-4 to TRBJ2-7; 9 positions agree with TRBD1. The J segment lost 6 bases and the V segment lost 7 bases, leaving 8 bases of the junction unmatched. Germline V gene lookup returns CDR1 SGHNT and CDR2 YYREEE (reference sequence). CDR3 length equals 13 residues.

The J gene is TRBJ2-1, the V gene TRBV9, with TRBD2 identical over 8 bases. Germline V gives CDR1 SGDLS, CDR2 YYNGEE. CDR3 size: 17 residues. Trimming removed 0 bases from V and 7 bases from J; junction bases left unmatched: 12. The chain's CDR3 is CASSVVGQAGVRNEQFF. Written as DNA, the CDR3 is TGTGCCAGCAGCGTAGTTGGGCAAGCGGGAGTGAGGAATGAGCAGTTCTTC.

DNA for the CDR3: TGTGCCAGCAGCAGGGGGCCATCCACCTACAATGAGCAGTTCTTC. Translation: CASSRGPSTYNEQFF. V usage is TRBV7-8 and J usage is TRBJ2-1, with 7 bases aligning to TRBD1. After removal of 5 bases from V and 2 bases from J, the junction contained 6 bases not matched to a gene. The CDR3 spans 15 residues. The germline CDR1 and CDR2 sequences are SGHVS and FQNEAQ.

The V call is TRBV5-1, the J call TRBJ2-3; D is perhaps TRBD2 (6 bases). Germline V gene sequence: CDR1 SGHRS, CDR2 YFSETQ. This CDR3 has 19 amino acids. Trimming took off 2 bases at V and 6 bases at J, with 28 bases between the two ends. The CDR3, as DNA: TGCGCCAGCAGCTTTGGGGGGACCCAGGGAATCCGCCGATTTGATACGCAGTATTTT. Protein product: CASSFGGTQGIRRFDTQYF.

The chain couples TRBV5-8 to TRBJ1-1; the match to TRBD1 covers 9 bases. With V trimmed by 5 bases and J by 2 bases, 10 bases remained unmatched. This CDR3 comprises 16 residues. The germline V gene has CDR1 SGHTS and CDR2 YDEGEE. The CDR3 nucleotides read TGTGCCAGCAGTCGAAATACGGGACAGGGAAACACTGAAGCTTTCTTT. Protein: CASSRNTGQGNTEAFF. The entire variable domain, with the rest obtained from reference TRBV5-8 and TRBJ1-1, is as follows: EAGVTQSPTHLIKTRGQQATLRCSPISGHTSVYWYQQALGLGLQFLLWYDEGEERNRGNFPPRFSGRQFPNYSSELNVNALELEDSALYLCASSRNTGQGNTEAFFGQGTRLTVV.

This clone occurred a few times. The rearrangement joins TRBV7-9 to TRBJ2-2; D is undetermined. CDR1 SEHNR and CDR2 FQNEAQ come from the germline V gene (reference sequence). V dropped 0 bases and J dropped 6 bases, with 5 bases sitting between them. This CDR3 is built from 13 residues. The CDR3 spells CASSLAGSGELFF. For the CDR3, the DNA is TGTGCCAGCAGCTTAGCAGGCTCCGGGGAGCTGTTTTTT. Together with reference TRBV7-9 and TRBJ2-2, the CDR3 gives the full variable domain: DTGVSQNPRHKITKRGQNVTFRCDPISEHNRLYWYRQTLGQGPEFLTYFQNEAQLEKSRLLSDRFSAERPKGSFSTLEIQRTEQGDSAMYLCASSLAGSGELFFGEGSRLTVL.

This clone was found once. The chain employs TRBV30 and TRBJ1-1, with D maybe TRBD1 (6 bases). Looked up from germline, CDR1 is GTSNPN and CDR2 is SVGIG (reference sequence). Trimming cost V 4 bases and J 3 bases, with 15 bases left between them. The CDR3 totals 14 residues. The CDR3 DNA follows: TGTGCCTGGAAAACAGGGTTCGGTGACACTGAAGCTTTCTTT. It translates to CAWKTGFGDTEAFF.

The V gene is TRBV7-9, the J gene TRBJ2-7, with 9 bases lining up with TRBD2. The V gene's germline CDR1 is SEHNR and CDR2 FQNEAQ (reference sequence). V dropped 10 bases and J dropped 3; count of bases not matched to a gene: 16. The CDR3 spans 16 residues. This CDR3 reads CATEASGNDWVYEQYF. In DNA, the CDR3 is TGTGCCACCGAGGCTAGCGGGAATGACTGGGTCTACGAGCAGTACTTC.

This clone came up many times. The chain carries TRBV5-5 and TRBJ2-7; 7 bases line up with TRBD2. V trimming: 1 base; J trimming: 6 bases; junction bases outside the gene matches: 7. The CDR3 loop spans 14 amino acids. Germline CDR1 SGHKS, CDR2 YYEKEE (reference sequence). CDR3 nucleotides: TGTGCCAGCAGCTTGTCCGCGGGAGCGGGCGAGCAGTACTTC. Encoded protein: CASSLSAGAGEQYF.

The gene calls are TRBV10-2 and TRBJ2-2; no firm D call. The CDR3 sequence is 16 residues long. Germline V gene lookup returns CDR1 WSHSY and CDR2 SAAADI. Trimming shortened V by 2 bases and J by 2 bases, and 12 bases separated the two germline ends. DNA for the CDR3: TGCGCCAGCAGTGAGACCGCTGGAATTAACACCGGGGAGCTGTTTTTT. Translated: CASSETAGINTGELFF.

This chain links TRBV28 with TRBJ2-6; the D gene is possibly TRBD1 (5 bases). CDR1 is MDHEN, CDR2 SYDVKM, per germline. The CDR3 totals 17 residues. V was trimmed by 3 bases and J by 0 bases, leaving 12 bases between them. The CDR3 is CASSFGRVPSGANVLTF. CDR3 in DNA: TGTGCCAGCAGTTTCGGCAGGGTCCCCTCTGGGGCCAACGTCCTGACTTTC.

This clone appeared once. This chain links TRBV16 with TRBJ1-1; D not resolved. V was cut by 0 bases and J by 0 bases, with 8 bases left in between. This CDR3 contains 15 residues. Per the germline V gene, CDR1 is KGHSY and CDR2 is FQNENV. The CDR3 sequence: CASSQSITVNTEAFF. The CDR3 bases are TGTGCCAGCAGCCAATCGATTACGGTGAACACTGAAGCTTTCTTT.

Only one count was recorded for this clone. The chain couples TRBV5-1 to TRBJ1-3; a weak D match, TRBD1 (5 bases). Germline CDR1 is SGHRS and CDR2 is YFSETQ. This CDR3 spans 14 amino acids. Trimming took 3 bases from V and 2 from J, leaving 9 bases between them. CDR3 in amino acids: CASSSGGAGNTIYF. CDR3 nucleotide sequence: TGCGCCAGCAGCTCGGGGGGAGCTGGAAACACCATATATTTT.

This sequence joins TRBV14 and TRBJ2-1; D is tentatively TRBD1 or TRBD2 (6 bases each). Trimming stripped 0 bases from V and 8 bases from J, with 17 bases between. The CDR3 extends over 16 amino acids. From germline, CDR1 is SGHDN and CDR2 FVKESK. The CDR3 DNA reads TGTGCCAGCAGCCAAGACGCGGGACACCCTCGGGATGAGCAGTTCTTC. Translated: CASSQDAGHPRDEQFF.

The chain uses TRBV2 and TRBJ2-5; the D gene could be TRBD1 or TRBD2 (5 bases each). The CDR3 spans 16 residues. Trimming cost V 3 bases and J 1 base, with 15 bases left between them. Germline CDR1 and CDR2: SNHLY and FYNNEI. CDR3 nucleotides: TGTGCCAGCAGTGAGTCCCCCGGGGCCCCCCAAGAGACCCAGTACTTC. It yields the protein CASSESPGAPQETQYF.

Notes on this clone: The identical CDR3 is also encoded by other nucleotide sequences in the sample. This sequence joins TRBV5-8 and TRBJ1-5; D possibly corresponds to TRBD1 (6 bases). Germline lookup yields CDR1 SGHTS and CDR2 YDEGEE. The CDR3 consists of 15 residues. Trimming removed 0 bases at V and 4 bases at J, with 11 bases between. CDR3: CASSLAGHSNQPQHF. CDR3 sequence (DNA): TGTGCCAGCAGCTTGGCGGGACATTCGAATCAGCCCCAGCATTTT.

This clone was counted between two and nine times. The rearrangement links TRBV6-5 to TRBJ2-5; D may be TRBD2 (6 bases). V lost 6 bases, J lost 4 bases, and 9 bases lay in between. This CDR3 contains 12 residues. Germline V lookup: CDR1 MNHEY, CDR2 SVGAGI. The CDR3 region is CASSTGAETQYF. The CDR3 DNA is TGTGCCAGCAGCACGGGAGCAGAGACCCAGTACTTC.

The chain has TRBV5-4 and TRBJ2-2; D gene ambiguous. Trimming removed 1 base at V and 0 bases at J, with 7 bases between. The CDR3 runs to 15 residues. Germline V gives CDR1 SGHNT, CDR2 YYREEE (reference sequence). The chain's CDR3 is CASSLKMANTGELFF. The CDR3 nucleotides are TGTGCCAGCAGCTTGAAGATGGCGAACACCGGGGAGCTGTTTTTT.

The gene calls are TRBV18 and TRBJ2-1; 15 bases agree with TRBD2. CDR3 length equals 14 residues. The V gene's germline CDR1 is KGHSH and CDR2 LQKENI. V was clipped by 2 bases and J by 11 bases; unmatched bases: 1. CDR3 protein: CASSPGLAGGQQFF. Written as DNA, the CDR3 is TGTGCCAGCTCACCAGGACTAGCGGGAGGGCAGCAGTTCTTC.

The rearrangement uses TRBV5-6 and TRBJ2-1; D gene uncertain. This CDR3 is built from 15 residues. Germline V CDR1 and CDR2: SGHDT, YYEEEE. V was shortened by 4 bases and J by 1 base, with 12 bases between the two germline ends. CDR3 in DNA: TGTGCCAGCAGCCCCCCGGCTTTTTCCTACAATGAGCAGTTCTTC. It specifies CASSPPAFSYNEQFF.

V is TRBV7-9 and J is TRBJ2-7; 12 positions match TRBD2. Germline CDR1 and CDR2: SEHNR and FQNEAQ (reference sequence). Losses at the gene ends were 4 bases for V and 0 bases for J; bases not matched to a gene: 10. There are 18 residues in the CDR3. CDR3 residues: CASSSSGGAAYISYEQYF. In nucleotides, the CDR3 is TGTGCCAGCAGCTCTAGCGGGGGGGCCGCCTACATCTCCTACGAGCAGTACTTC. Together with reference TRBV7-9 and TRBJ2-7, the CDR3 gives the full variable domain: DTGVSQNPRHKITKRGQNVTFRCDPISEHNRLYWYRQTLGQGPEFLTYFQNEAQLEKSRLLSDRFSAERPKGSFSTLEIQRTEQGDSAMYLCASSSSGGAAYISYEQYFGPGTRLTVT.

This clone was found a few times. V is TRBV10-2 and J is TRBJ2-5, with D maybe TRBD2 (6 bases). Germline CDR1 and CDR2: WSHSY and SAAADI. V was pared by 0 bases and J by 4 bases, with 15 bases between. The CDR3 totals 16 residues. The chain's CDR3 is CASSESVGGSGETQYF. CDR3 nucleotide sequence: TGCGCCAGCAGTGAGTCGGTGGGGGGTAGCGGAGAGACCCAGTACTTC.